The rows below give T cell receptor beta chains drawn from one sample of a study of shared clonotypes between healthy human individuals. The table came from immunoSEQ multiplex PCR; TCRdb's copy has only in-frame clones and leaves some out. The data hold more than 600,000 clones, with about 91% observed a single time. Material for sequencing was naive CD8+ T cells sorted from blood. These receptors all come from a young man in good health. The conserved cysteine and the conserved F or W are not part of the CDR3 here. Each record gives: V gene, J gene, CDR3 protein.

V: TRBV5-5
J: TRBJ2-2
CDR3: ASSPGDRGNGELF

V: TRBV14
J: TRBJ2-1
CDR3: ASSLTGNNEQF

V: TRBV6-5
J: TRBJ2-7
CDR3: ASSTGHYEQY

V: TRBV29-1
J: TRBJ2-2
CDR3: SVEVPGTGANTGELF

V: TRBV6-1
J: TRBJ2-4
CDR3: ASSESRGGENIQY

V: TRBV5-1
J: TRBJ1-1
CDR3: ASSPDMGNTEAF

V: TRBV19
J: TRBJ2-7
CDR3: ASSRSSLHSYEQY

V: TRBV7-9
J: TRBJ2-1
CDR3: ASSPLGLRDEQF

V: TRBV28
J: TRBJ2-7
CDR3: ASSGGSYEQY

V: TRBV10-2
J: TRBJ2-5
CDR3: ASRERDQETQY

V: TRBV27
J: TRBJ1-1
CDR3: ASSPSPRGNTEAF

V: TRBV27
J: TRBJ2-7
CDR3: ASSPLVPSALGWDYEQY

V: TRBV27
J: TRBJ2-3
CDR3: ASSGQGFPDTQY

V: TRBV7-6
J: TRBJ2-2
CDR3: ASSLDLDANTGELF

V: TRBV9
J: TRBJ1-1
CDR3: ASSGEMNTEAF

V: TRBV4-3
J: TRBJ2-5
CDR3: ASSQGSGSGETQY

V: TRBV5-6
J: TRBJ1-3
CDR3: ASSLGQGGGNTIY

V: TRBV7-9
J: TRBJ2-5
CDR3: ASSFAGYQETQY

V: TRBV7-2
J: TRBJ1-5
CDR3: ASSPRDRGQDQPQH

V: TRBV2
J: TRBJ2-5
CDR3: ASSMTGGETQY

V: TRBV5-8
J: TRBJ2-7
CDR3: ASSLEPGLATYEQY

V: TRBV21-1
J: TRBJ1-2
CDR3: ASSKWDRAHGYT